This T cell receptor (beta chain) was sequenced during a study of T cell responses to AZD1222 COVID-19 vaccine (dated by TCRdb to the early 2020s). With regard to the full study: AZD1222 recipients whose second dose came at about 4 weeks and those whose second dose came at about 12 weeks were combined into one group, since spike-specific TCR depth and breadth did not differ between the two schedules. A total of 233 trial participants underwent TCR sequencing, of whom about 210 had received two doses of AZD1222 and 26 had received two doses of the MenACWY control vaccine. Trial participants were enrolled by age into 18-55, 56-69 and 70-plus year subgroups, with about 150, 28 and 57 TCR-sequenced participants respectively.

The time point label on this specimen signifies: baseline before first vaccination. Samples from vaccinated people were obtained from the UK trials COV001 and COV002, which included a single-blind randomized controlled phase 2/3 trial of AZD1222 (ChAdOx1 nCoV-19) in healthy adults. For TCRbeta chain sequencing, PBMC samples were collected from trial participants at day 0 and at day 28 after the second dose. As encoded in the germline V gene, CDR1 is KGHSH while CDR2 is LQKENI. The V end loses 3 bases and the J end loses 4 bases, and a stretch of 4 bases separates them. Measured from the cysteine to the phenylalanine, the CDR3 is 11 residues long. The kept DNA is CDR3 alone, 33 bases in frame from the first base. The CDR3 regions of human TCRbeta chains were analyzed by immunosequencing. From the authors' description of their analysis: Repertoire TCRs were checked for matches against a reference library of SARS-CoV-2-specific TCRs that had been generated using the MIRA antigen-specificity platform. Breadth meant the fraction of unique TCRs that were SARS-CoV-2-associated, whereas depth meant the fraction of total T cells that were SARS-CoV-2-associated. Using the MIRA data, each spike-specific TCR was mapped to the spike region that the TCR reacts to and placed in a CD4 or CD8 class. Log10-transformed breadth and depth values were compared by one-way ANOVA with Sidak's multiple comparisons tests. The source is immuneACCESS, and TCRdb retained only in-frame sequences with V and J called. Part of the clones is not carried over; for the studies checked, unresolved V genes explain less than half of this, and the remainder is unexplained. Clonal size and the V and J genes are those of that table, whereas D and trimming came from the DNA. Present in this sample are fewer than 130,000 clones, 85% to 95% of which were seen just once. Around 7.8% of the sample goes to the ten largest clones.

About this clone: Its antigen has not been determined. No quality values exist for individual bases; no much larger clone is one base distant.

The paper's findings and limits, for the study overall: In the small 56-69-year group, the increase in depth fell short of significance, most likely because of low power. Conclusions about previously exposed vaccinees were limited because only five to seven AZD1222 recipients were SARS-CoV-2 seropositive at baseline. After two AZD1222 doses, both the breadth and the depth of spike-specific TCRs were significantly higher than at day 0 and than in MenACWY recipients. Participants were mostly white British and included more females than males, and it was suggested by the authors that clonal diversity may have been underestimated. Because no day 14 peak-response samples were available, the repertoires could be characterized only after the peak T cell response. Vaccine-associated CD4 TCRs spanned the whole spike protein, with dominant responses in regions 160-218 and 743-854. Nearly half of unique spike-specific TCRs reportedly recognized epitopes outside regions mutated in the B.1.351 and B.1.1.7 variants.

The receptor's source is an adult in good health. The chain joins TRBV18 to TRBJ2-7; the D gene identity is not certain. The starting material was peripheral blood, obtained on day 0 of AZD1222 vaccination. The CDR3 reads CASSPKYEQYF. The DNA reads TGTGCCAGCTCACCGAAGTACGAGCAGTACTTC. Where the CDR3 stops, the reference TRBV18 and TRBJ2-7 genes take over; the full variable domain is NAGVMQNPRHLVRRRGQEARLRCSPMKGHSHVYWYRQLPEEGLKFMVYLQKENIIDESGMPKERFSAEFPKEGPSILRIQQVVRGDSAAYFCASSPKYEQYFGPGTRLTVT.